This is a list of T cell receptor beta chains from one sample in a study of PD-1 blockade in classical Hodgkin lymphoma. Method: immunoSEQ multiplex PCR; TCRdb's copy keeps in-frame clones and lacks some. The sample lists about 97,000 clones; approximately 88% were seen once. The material sequenced was peripheral blood mononuclear cells (PBMCs), taken at baseline. All receptors derive from a human donor with classical Hodgkin lymphoma. Each CDR3 is given with its conserved first and last residue. A D gene is named only where the DNA matches it firmly. Where a row states a size, it is once, few, many or the class of an expanded clone; other rows omit it.

j_call clone_size v_call d_call cdr3_aa cdr3_nt
TRBJ1-1 NA TRBV6-5 NA CASSSDPRGEEAFF TGTGCCAGCAGTTCCGATCCAAGGGGGGAGGAAGCTTTCTTT
TRBJ1-6 NA TRBV7-9 TRBD1 CASTRTGVFSPLHF TGTGCCAGCACCCGGACAGGGGTTTTCTCACCCCTCCACTTT
TRBJ1-1 NA TRBV6-5 TRBD1 CASSYEGQGPFGAFF TGTGCCAGCAGTTACGAGGGACAGGGGCCCTTTGGCGCTTTCTTT
TRBJ2-2 NA TRBV19 TRBD2 CATTGLAFVGELFF TGTGCCACCACGGGACTAGCGTTCGTCGGGGAGCTGTTTTTT
TRBJ1-4 many TRBV9 NA CASSPQPVREKLFF TGTGCCAGCAGCCCCCAACCGGTTCGTGAAAAACTGTTTTTT
TRBJ2-7 NA TRBV10-2 NA CASSPTTYEQYF TGCGCCAGCAGCCCTACTACCTACGAGCAGTACTTC
TRBJ2-3 NA TRBV9 TRBD1 CASSEGTVTPSTDTQYF TGTGCCAGCAGCGAAGGGACAGTTACACCTAGCACAGATACGCAGTATTTT
TRBJ1-2 NA TRBV5-4 TRBD1 CASSLEPGQGYYGYTF TGTGCCAGCAGCCTAGAGCCGGGACAGGGTTACTATGGCTACACCTTC
TRBJ1-2 NA TRBV5-1 NA CASSLRGGALYGYTF TGCGCCAGCAGCTTGAGAGGGGGAGCCCTCTATGGCTACACCTTC
TRBJ1-1 NA TRBV18 NA CASSPRAREAFF TGTGCCAGCTCACCGCGGGCCAGAGAAGCTTTCTTT
TRBJ2-1 NA TRBV28 NA CASLGVQSYNEQFF TGTGCCAGCCTCGGTGTTCAGTCCTACAATGAGCAGTTCTTC
TRBJ2-7 NA TRBV10-3 NA CAILSSSYEQYF TGTGCCATCCTTTCAAGCTCCTACGAGCAGTACTTC
TRBJ2-3 few TRBV5-1 NA CASSLGQAGGTRGTDTQYF TGCGCCAGCAGCTTGGGGCAGGCAGGCGGAACGAGGGGCACAGATACGCAGTATTTT
TRBJ2-3 NA TRBV5-1 TRBD1 CASSRDREFSPDTQYF TGCGCCAGCAGCCGGGACAGGGAGTTTAGTCCAGATACGCAGTATTTT
TRBJ1-3 NA TRBV10-3 NA CAISENISGNTIYF TGTGCCATCAGCGAGAACATCTCTGGAAACACCATATATTTT
TRBJ2-5 NA TRBV27 TRBD1 CASSLGRGLRETQYF TGTGCCAGCAGTTTAGGCAGGGGGCTACGGGAGACCCAGTACTTC